The TCR beta chain under discussion was sequenced for a study of blood T cell repertoires in COVID-19. Across the study: Samples taken during acute and convalescent COVID-19 were collected in the United States, Italy and Spain.

Measured with immunoSEQ multiplex PCR; TCRdb has only the in-frame clones, and not every one. The sample carries more than 300,000 clones, 88% recorded once. Germline CDR1 reads SGHNT; CDR2 reads YENEEA. V lost 5 bases and J lost 0, with 4 bases in between. The CDR3 contains 12 residues. Seattle cases were enrolled at active infection and followed longitudinally. The gene calls are TRBV11-3 and TRBJ1-1; D call uncertain. The clonotype was recovered from a woman aged 25 to 39 with COVID-19, enrolled during active disease. Sequencing used peripheral blood. The CDR3 loop reads CASSRVNTEAFF. The CDR3 DNA reads as TGTGCCAGCAGCCGGGTGAACACTGAAGCTTTCTTT.